Sequencing of this T cell receptor beta chain was carried out in a study of blood T cell repertoires in COVID-19. Across the whole study: PBMCs, B-cell-depleted T cells, or T cells were the source of the cDNA or gDNA that made up the material.

The protocol was immunoSEQ multiplex PCR, while the TCRdb copy is restricted to in-frame clones and leaves out a portion. The table lists 48,000 or so clones, about 90% of them singletons. There are 16 residues in the CDR3. Trimming cost V 5 bases and J 4 bases; bases outside gene matches: 8. CDR1 is SGHVS and CDR2 is FQNEAQ in the germline V gene. This TCR was recovered from a human donor in a cohort sampled during active COVID-19. The rearrangement uses TRBV7-8 and TRBJ2-1; 10 positions match TRBD2. Sequencing was done on a sample of peripheral blood. The CDR3 loop reads CASSHTGTSVYNEQFF. The CDR3 DNA reads TGTGCCAGCAGCCATACCGGGACTAGCGTATACAATGAGCAGTTCTTC.